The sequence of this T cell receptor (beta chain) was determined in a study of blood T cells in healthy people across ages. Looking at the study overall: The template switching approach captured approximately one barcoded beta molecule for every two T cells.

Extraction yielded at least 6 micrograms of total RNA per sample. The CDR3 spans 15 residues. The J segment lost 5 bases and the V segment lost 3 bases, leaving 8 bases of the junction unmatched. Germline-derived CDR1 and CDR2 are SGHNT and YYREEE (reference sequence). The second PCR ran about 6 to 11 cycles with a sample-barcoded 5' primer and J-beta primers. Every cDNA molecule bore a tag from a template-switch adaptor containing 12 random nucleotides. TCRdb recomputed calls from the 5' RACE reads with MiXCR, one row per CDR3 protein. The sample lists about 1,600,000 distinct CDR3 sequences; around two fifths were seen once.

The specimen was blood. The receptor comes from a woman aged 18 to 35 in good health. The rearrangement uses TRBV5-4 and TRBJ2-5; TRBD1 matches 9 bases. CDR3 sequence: CASSYRDRAGETQYF. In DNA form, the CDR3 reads TGTGCCAGCAGCTACCGGGACAGGGCGGGGGAGACCCAGTACTTC.